This note documents a single TCR beta chain sequence. Its matching antigen is unknown. The data originate from a study of OX40 agonist ivuxolimab in advanced cancers. As for the study in general: Among those enrolled, mean age was 60 years (range roughly 23 to 79) and about 81% were male.

CDR1 is SQVTM, CDR2 ANQGSEA, per germline. The CDR3 covers 11 residues. V was cut by 6 bases and J by 4 bases, with 7 bases left in between. General study points: The study observed clonal expansion of CD4+ and CD8+ blood T cells by week 6 at 0.1 to 3.0 mg/kg. Partial responders at 0.1-3.0 mg/kg had among the lowest clonal expansion. Low levels of normalized T-cell clonal expansion also appeared in some nonresponders.

Here immunoSEQ multiplex PCR was the method, and the copy in TCRdb shows in-frame clones only, minus some. The profile shows over 60,000 clones, 75% to 90% of them singletons. The specimen was CD4+ or CD8+ T cells sorted from blood, collected in a trial of the OX40 agonist ivuxolimab. The chain is built from TRBV29-1 and TRBJ1-3; D is uncertain. The source of this sequence is an adult with an advanced solid tumor such as melanoma, head and neck, liver or kidney cancer. The CDR3 sequence: CSVVKGNTIYF. The DNA of the CDR3 is TGCAGCGTCGTGAAGGGAAACACCATATATTTT.